The entry below describes one T cell receptor (beta chain). This CDR3 is 19 amino acids long. CDR1 and CDR2 from the germline V gene are LGHNA and YSLEER. Trimming removed 4 bases from V and 0 bases from J, with 24 bases in between. The data derive from a study of OX40 agonist ivuxolimab in advanced cancers. The overall study: Ivuxolimab, which patients received intravenously every 2 weeks, was dosed at 0.01 to 10 mg/kg.

Clones were sequenced by immunoSEQ multiplex PCR, and TCRdb holds only the in-frame ones, with some missing. This table has about 98,000 clones, 85% to 95% appearing once. The receptor was derived from an adult with an advanced solid tumor such as melanoma, head and neck, liver or kidney cancer. Here the sequenced sample was CD4+ or CD8+ T cells sorted from blood, taken in a trial of the OX40 agonist ivuxolimab. The chain combines TRBV4-3 with TRBJ1-2; the D gene is possibly TRBD1 (5 bases). The CDR3 loop reads CASSRHFGTETTPNYGYTF. The DNA of the CDR3 is TGCGCCAGCAGCCGACACTTTGGGACGGAGACAACTCCTAACTATGGCTACACCTTC.